This T cell receptor beta chain was captured in a study of T cell responses to AZD1222 COVID-19 vaccine. Overall study findings and caveats: Reports indicate that nearly half of spike-specific TCRs are directed at unmutated variant regions. Only a handful of AZD1222 recipients tested seropositive at baseline. Possibly, clonal diversity was underestimated; donors were largely white British and included more females. Samples come after the peak T cell response, not at day 14.

The CDR3 totals 17 residues. CDR1 and CDR2 from the germline V gene are SGHDT and YYEEEE. J lost 0 bases, V lost 4 bases, and 9 bases had no gene match. Some clones are missing from TCRdb's copy, which holds only in-frame ones; the method was immunoSEQ multiplex PCR. The sample lists approximately 160,000 clones, more than 75% occurring once. By frequency in the sample, this clone is medium-sized. Its antigen is currently unknown. Additional DNA sequences in this sample encode the identical CDR3. The source is an adult in good health. This specimen was peripheral blood, taken on day 0 of AZD1222 vaccination. The chain has TRBV5-6 and TRBJ2-1, with 8 bases fitting TRBD1. This CDR3 is CASSLAGGPSSYNEQFF. Here the CDR3 DNA reads TGTGCCAGCAGCCTCGCAGGGGGCCCCAGCTCCTACAATGAGCAGTTCTTC.